The rows below give T cell receptor beta chains drawn from one sample of a study of blood T cell repertoires in COVID-19. Clones were read by immunoSEQ multiplex PCR, and TCRdb kept only the in-frame ones, dropping some. The data show about 240,000 clones, around 85% seen once. Sequenced sample: peripheral blood. The receptors stem from a woman aged 80 or over with acute or convalescent COVID-19. Each CDR3 is given with its conserved first and last residue. A D gene is named only where the DNA matches it firmly. Size tells how often a clone was seen (once, few, many) or the class of an expanded clone, and some rows leave it out.

D,J,size,V,DNA,CDR3
NA,TRBJ2-3,NA,TRBV3-1/TRBV3-2,TGTGCCAGCAGCCCAACGGGTCTGTCCCTCACAGATACGCAGTATTTT,CASSPTGLSLTDTQYF
NA,TRBJ1-4,few,TRBV30,TGTGCCTGGAGTGTACAAGGGGCGCAAGAAAAACTGTTTTTT,CAWSVQGAQEKLFF
NA,TRBJ1-2,NA,TRBV10-3,TGTGCCATCAGTACCCAGGGGAACTATGGCTACACCTTC,CAISTQGNYGYTF
TRBD1,TRBJ1-4,few,TRBV7-9,TGTGCCAGCGCTCCGGGACAGGCCAATGAAAAACTGTTTTTT,CASAPGQANEKLFF
NA,TRBJ1-2,NA,TRBV4-1,TGCGCCAGCAGCCAAGACCAGCCCCGGGGGGGCTACACCTTC,CASSQDQPRGGYTF
NA,TRBJ2-1,NA,TRBV10-3,TGTGCCATCAGTTCGACTATCTACAATGAGCAGTTCTTC,CAISSTIYNEQFF
TRBD2,TRBJ2-1,NA,TRBV11-2,TGTGCCAGCAGCCTCCAACTAGCGGGGGGCTTCTACAATGAGCAGTTCTTC,CASSLQLAGGFYNEQFF
TRBD1,TRBJ1-5,NA,TRBV2,TGTGCCAGCAGTGGACAGGGTAGGAGTCAGCCCCAGCATTTT,CASSGQGRSQPQHF
NA,TRBJ1-4,NA,TRBV11-2,TGTGCCAGCAGCTTAGAGGGCAGGGGAGGGACTAATGAAAAACTGTTTTTT,CASSLEGRGGTNEKLFF
TRBD1,TRBJ2-5,once,TRBV29-1,TGCAGCGTCCGGACAGGGAAAGAAGAGACCCAGTACTTC,CSVRTGKEETQYF
NA,TRBJ2-3,once,TRBV5-1,TGCGCCAGCAGCACTACTTCCTCCCACACAGATACGCAGTATTTT,CASSTTSSHTDTQYF
TRBD1,TRBJ1-2,NA,TRBV19,TGTGCCAGTAGTATATCGACAGGGAATGGCGTCAGTGGCTACACCTTC,CASSISTGNGVSGYTF
TRBD1,TRBJ1-4,NA,TRBV7-2,TGTGCCAGCAGCCCAACAGGGGTAACTAATGAAAAACTGTTTTTT,CASSPTGVTNEKLFF
NA,TRBJ1-5,NA,TRBV19,TGTGCCAGTAGGGGAAGGGGGTCCCAGGGTACCGCCAGAGCTTATCAGCCCCAGCATTTT,CASRGRGSQGTARAYQPQHF
TRBD1,TRBJ1-5,NA,TRBV28,TGTGCCAGCCTCTCGGACAGGAGGCAGCCCCAGCATTTT,CASLSDRRQPQHF
TRBD1,TRBJ1-5,few,TRBV2,TGTGCCAGCAGTGAAGCTGCCAGGACAGGGGCTCCCTATAGCAATCAGCCCCAGCATTTT,CASSEAARTGAPYSNQPQHF
NA,TRBJ1-3,NA,TRBV29-1,TGCAGCGTTGGGTACAGGGACGAAAACACCATATATTTT,CSVGYRDENTIYF
NA,TRBJ2-3,once,TRBV11-2,TGTGCCAGCAGCTCCTTTACAGATACGCAGTATTTT,CASSSFTDTQYF
NA,TRBJ2-6,NA,TRBV3-1/TRBV3-2,TGTGCCAGCAGCCGAGACTTTCTCTCTGGGGCCAACGTCCTGACTTTC,CASSRDFLSGANVLTF
NA,TRBJ1-5,NA,TRBV2,TGTGCCAGCAGAGAAGGGGGGCGCTGGGATCAGCCCCAGCATTTT,CASREGGRWDQPQHF
NA,TRBJ1-1,once,TRBV21-1,TGTGCCCGGGGGGGCCGGGGCACTGAAGCTTTCTTT,CARGGRGTEAFF
NA,TRBJ2-3,NA,TRBV3-1/TRBV3-2,TGTGCCAGCAGCCCACATAAGGGGGATACGCAGTATTTT,CASSPHKGDTQYF
NA,TRBJ1-3,NA,TRBV30,TGTGCCTGGGACGGGAGCTCTGGAAACACCATATATTTT,CAWDGSSGNTIYF
NA,TRBJ1-2,NA,TRBV18,TGTGCCAGCTCACCACCGAGCAGGGCAAACTATGGCTACACCTTC,CASSPPSRANYGYTF
NA,TRBJ1-1,NA,TRBV29-1,TGCAGCGTTCCGGGAGCCATGAACACTGAAGCTTTCTTT,CSVPGAMNTEAFF
NA,TRBJ1-2,NA,TRBV9,TGTGCCAGCAGCCCTCGGTTGGGGGGCTATGGCTACACCTTC,CASSPRLGGYGYTF
TRBD1,TRBJ1-6,NA,TRBV19,TGTGCCAGTAGTATCGGGACAGGAGTTTCACCCCTCCACTTT,CASSIGTGVSPLHF
NA,TRBJ2-3,NA,TRBV3-1/TRBV3-2,TGTGCCAGCAGCCTCGTCGGGGTGGGCACAGATACGCAGTATTTT,CASSLVGVGTDTQYF